This passage covers 19 T cell receptor beta chains from one sample sequenced in a study of blood T cells in healthy people across ages. A second PCR, run for roughly 7 to 11 cycles, used a sample-barcoded 5' primer plus a J-beta primer mix. TCRdb redid the calling of the 5' RACE reads with MiXCR, one entry per CDR3 protein. The sample lists 800,000 to 950,000 distinct CDR3 sequences; 45% to 50% were seen once. What was sequenced was blood. The origin of the receptors is a young man in good health.

The chain joins TRBV6-1 to TRBJ1-1; the D is unclear. Germline V CDR1 and CDR2: MNHNS, SASEGT. This CDR3 region has 14 residues. Deletions cut 5 bases from V and 5 bases from J, with 15 bases between. The CDR3 reads CASSPQPGLTEAFF. The CDR3 DNA follows: TGTGCCAGCAGTCCGCAGCCCGGTTTAACTGAAGCTTTCTTT.

V is TRBV20-1 and J is TRBJ1-1, with D unresolved. The CDR3 covers 14 residues. From germline, CDR1 is DFQATT and CDR2 SNEGSKA (reference sequence). V lost 2 bases, J lost 0 bases, and 10 bases lay in between. The CDR3 bases are TGCAGTGCTAGATTAACGGTTCTGAACACTGAAGCTTTCTTT. This sequence encodes CSARLTVLNTEAFF.

The V and J genes are TRBV29-1 and TRBJ1-4; tentatively, D is TRBD1 (5 bases). This CDR3 spans 13 amino acids. V lost 6 bases, J lost 0 bases, and 8 bases lay in between. Germline values: CDR1 SQVTM, CDR2 ANQGSEA. The CDR3 nucleotides are TGCAGCGTCCTGACAGCAACTAATGAAAAACTGTTTTTT. This sequence encodes CSVLTATNEKLFF.

This clonotype has more than one count but fewer than ten. The rearrangement joins TRBV12-3 or TRBV12-4 to TRBJ1-6, with 10 bases lining up with TRBD1. Losses at the gene ends were 7 bases for V and 9 bases for J; bases not matched to a gene: 9. The CDR3 sequence is 15 residues long. The CDR3 loop reads CASTSSGTGVSPLHF. The CDR3, as DNA: TGTGCCAGCACCTCTTCCGGGACAGGGGTTTCACCCCTCCACTTT.

J is TRBJ2-3 and V is TRBV9; D not resolved. CDR1 is SGDLS and CDR2 is YYNGEE in the germline V gene. This CDR3 comprises 15 residues. V was shortened by 2 bases and J by 0 bases, with 10 bases between the two germline ends. The CDR3 bases are TGTGCCAGCAGCGTGACACTGACTAGCACAGATACGCAGTATTTT. Protein: CASSVTLTSTDTQYF.

V and J are TRBV20-1 and TRBJ2-5; 11 bases are shared with TRBD2. Germline V CDR1 and CDR2: DFQATT, SNEGSKA (reference sequence). The CDR3 totals 16 residues. Trimming cost V 2 bases and J 0 bases; bases outside gene matches: 5. CDR3 amino acids: CSARLAGGGYQETQYF. The CDR3 nucleotides are TGCAGTGCTAGACTAGCGGGGGGCGGGTACCAAGAGACCCAGTACTTC.

This chain links TRBV7-2 with TRBJ2-7, with D perhaps being TRBD1 or TRBD2 (6 bases each). V was pared by 5 bases and J by 10 bases, with 21 bases between. CDR3 length: 14 amino acids. The germline gives CDR1 SGHTA, CDR2 FQGNSA. The CDR3 loop reads CASSPKGGSHTQYF. CDR3 bases: TGTGCCAGCAGCCCCAAGGGGGGTAGCCATACCCAGTACTTC.

V is TRBV7-9 and J is TRBJ2-5; no firm D call. The DNA end favors TRBJ2-7, so the J call may be wrong. The CDR3 covers 14 residues. The germline V gene encodes CDR1 SEHNR and CDR2 FQNEAQ (reference sequence). For the CDR3, the DNA is TGTGCCAGCAGCTCGGACCGGACCTTTTACGAGCAGTACTTC. Its protein is CASSSDRTFYEQYF.

The chain employs TRBV27 and TRBJ2-7, with D tentatively TRBD2 (5 bases). The germline CDR1 and CDR2 sequences are MNHEY and SMNVEV (reference sequence). The CDR3 covers 16 residues. V gave up 1 base and J gave up 5 bases, with 18 bases separating them. The CDR3 coding sequence is TGTGCCAGCAGTTTATTCCCGGGGATAGGAAGGAACGAGCAGTACTTC. As protein: CASSLFPGIGRNEQYF.

Only a few counts were recorded for this clonotype. The chain uses TRBV20-1 and TRBJ1-5; D uncertain. The CDR3 extends over 16 amino acids. V was clipped by 1 base and J by 1 base, with 14 bases between them. Germline assignment: CDR1 DFQATT and CDR2 SNEGSKA (reference sequence). The CDR3 nucleotides read TGCAGTGCTAGAGGTGGTTGGGGTGGGAGCAATCAGCCCCAGCATTTT. It is translated as CSARGGWGGSNQPQHF.

This clonotype was found once. The rearrangement joins TRBV6-6 to TRBJ2-3; 8 nucleotides line up with TRBD1. The CDR3 loop spans 13 amino acids. CDR1 MNHNY and CDR2 SVGAGI come from the germline V gene (reference sequence). The V gene end was trimmed by 11 bases and the J gene end by 5 bases; junction bases not matched to a gene: 9. CDR3 in amino acids: CAGRGTGGDTQYF. CDR3 nucleotides: TGTGCCGGCCGTGGGACAGGTGGAGATACGCAGTATTTT.

The J gene is TRBJ2-3, the V gene TRBV27; D unclear. The CDR3 spans 15 residues. Germline loops: CDR1 MNHEY, CDR2 SMNVEV (reference sequence). Trimming shortened V by 5 bases and J by 0 bases, and 12 bases separated the two germline ends. The CDR3 loop reads CASSPLGYSTDTQYF. CDR3 nucleotide sequence: TGTGCCAGCAGTCCCCTCGGCTATAGCACAGATACGCAGTATTTT.

The rearrangement links TRBV3-1 to TRBJ2-1; 15 bases map to TRBD2. The V segment lost 5 bases and the J segment 9 bases; nucleotides outside the gene matches: 8. Germline V gives CDR1 LGHDT, CDR2 YNNKEL (reference sequence). The CDR3 spans 16 residues. The CDR3 nucleotides are TGTGCCAGCAGCACCCGGACTAGCGGGAGGGCCGCTGAGCAGTTCTTC. Translated, it gives CASSTRTSGRAAEQFF.

This clonotype has a handful of counts. V and J are TRBV11-2 and TRBJ1-2; tentatively, D is TRBD1 (6 bases). The germline V and J ends were trimmed by 11 bases and 3 bases, with 19 bases remaining between them. CDR3 length: 14 amino acids. Germline V gene sequence: CDR1 SGHAT, CDR2 FQNNGV. The CDR3 DNA reads TGTGCCTCCCGGAGGGGGGCACGAGACTATGGCTACACCTTC. Residues: CASRRGARDYGYTF.

The CDR3 region has the DNA TGTGCCAGCAGCTCGAGGACTAGCGGTTACAATGAGCAGTTCTTC. This translates into CASSSRTSGYNEQFF. The genes are TRBV9 and TRBJ2-1; TRBD2 agrees at 10 bases. The germline V gene encodes CDR1 SGDLS and CDR2 YYNGEE. This CDR3 has 15 residues. V lost 4 bases to trimming and J lost 4 bases; unmatched junction nucleotides: 5.

The J gene is TRBJ2-5, the V gene TRBV28; tentatively, D is TRBD1 (6 bases). The DNA end is more similar to TRBJ2-7, so the J call may be wrong. Germline V gene lookup returns CDR1 MDHEN and CDR2 SYDVKM. This CDR3 spans 14 amino acids. The CDR3 is CASSLPGVGYEQYF. The DNA of the CDR3 is TGTGCCAGCAGTTTACCAGGGGTCGGGTACGAGCAGTACTTC.

V gene TRBV5-1 combines with J gene TRBJ2-7; TRBD2 aligns across 9 bases. Gene TRBJ2-5 matches the end of the DNA better, so the J call may be wrong. This CDR3 is 15 amino acids long. In germline, CDR1 is SGHRS, CDR2 YFSETQ. This CDR3 reads CASSAGLASAETQYF. DNA for the CDR3: TGCGCCAGCAGCGCCGGACTAGCGTCGGCAGAGACCCAGTACTTC.

This clonotype was detected ten times or more. The V call is TRBV9, the J call TRBJ1-1, with D maybe TRBD1 (5 bases). Trimming left V 0 bases short and J 6 bases short, with 9 bases between. The germline gives CDR1 SGDLS, CDR2 YYNGEE. The CDR3 totals 13 residues. The chain's CDR3 is CASSVGKGPEAFF. In DNA, the CDR3 is TGTGCCAGCAGCGTAGGGAAGGGACCTGAAGCTTTCTTT.

The rearrangement uses TRBV11-1 and TRBJ1-1; 8 nucleotides match TRBD1. This CDR3 has 13 amino acids. V shed 6 bases and J 4 bases; nucleotides not matched to a gene: 4. Germline V gene sequence: CDR1 SGHAT, CDR2 FQDESV (reference sequence). As DNA, the CDR3 is TGTGCCAGCAGGGACAGGGAGTTCACTGAAGCTTTCTTT. This encodes CASRDREFTEAFF.